The T cell receptor beta chain described here comes from a study of T cells in Graves' hyperthyroidism and ophthalmopathy. V lost 4 bases, J lost 5 bases, and 27 bases lay in between. This CDR3 contains 17 residues. Germline V gene lookup returns CDR1 GTSNPN and CDR2 SVGIG (reference sequence). RNA transcripts gave rise to amplified TCR beta CDR3 regions. The primer set for the first-round RT-PCR of the TCR CDR3 was HTBI. TCRdb recomputed calls from the multiplex PCR reads with MiXCR, one row per CDR3 protein. The sample comprises fewer than 650,000 distinct CDR3 sequences, 14% of which are singletons, and about 5.8% rests with the top ten.

The rearrangement joins TRBV30 to TRBJ2-7; D is perhaps TRBD1 or TRBD2 (6 bases each). Sequenced material: blood. This TCR was sampled from a woman aged 25-40 years with Graves' hyperthyroidism that later progressed to Graves' ophthalmopathy. The CDR3 coding sequence is TGTGCCTGGAAGAGGAGGGGCTCCACAGGGTTCAACGACGAGCAGTACTTC. This translates into CAWKRRGSTGFNDEQYF. The variable domain in full, with the rest retrieved from reference TRBV30 and TRBJ2-7, is SQTIHQWPATLVQPVGSPLSLECTVEGTSNPNLYWYRQAAGRGLQLLFYSVGIGQISSEVPQNLSASRPQDRQFILSSKKLLLSDSGFYLCAWKRRGSTGFNDEQYFGPGTRLTVT.